The T cell receptor (beta chain) described here comes from a study of patients and donors after allogeneic stem cell transplantation. TCRdb processed the RT-PCR reads anew with MiXCR; each CDR3 protein has one entry. The repertoire has roughly 150,000 distinct CDR3 sequences, 24% of them found once; the top ten carry 25% to 30%. Trimming pared 0 bases from V and 5 bases from J, leaving 8 bases between. Germline V lookup: CDR1 MNHEY, CDR2 SMNVEV (reference sequence). This CDR3 has 14 residues. This TCR came from a human donor who was either an allogeneic HSCT recipient or a stem cell or donor lymphocyte infusion donor (not recorded which). It is not recorded whose cells these are; they may come from a transplant donor. The V and J genes are TRBV27 and TRBJ2-1; a weak D match, TRBD1 (6 bases). Sequenced input: blood, either unsorted or a sorted T cell fraction (not recorded which). The CDR3 region has the DNA TGTGCCAGCAGTTTATCCAGGGGCGACAATGAGCAGTTCTTC. Protein product: CASSLSRGDNEQFF.